This T cell receptor (beta chain) was obtained from a study of blood T cells in healthy people across ages (dated by TCRdb to between 2014 and 2017). Describing the broader study: In model experiments, roughly one uniquely barcoded TCR beta cDNA molecule per two T cells was captured by template switching. To track age-related changes in TCR beta repertoire diversity, the study relied on deep sequencing normalized with unique cDNA molecular identifiers. The donors were split into four age groups: young (average about 15 years), middle-aged (over 35), aged (approximately 59) and long-lived (over 75). Using the same blood draw, the study looked at two additional independent replicas of 1 million unique cDNA reads for two donors, one aged 18 to 30 and the other aged 80 or older. To avoid experimental bias, donors of different ages were spread randomly across the sequencing lanes.

Beyond this particular receptor, the publication reports: Bulk unsorted PBMC profiling prevented conclusive comparison of naive and antigen-experienced compartments. Donor CMV infection status was unknown, potentially confounding age-related changes in expanded clonotypes. Compared with the aged group, the long-lived group had more naive CD4+ T cells, fewer expanded clones and increased TCR diversity, a pattern suggesting age selection. Observed TCR beta diversity correlated strongly with the percentage of naive T cells measured by flow cytometry. Estimates of total diversity based on one million sequenced T cells were considered lower bounds and underestimates. Observed TCR beta diversity per million T cells fell roughly linearly with age, and a significant reduction was already apparent by age around 40.

To note about this clonotype: Its antigen is not yet known. No qualities accompany the bases; no much larger clone lies one base away.

Including the terminal cysteine and phenylalanine, the CDR3 comprises 15 residues. CDR3 DNA only is kept here, 45 bases in frame from base 1. V and J lose 2 bases and 1 base, and a span of 10 bases separates them. CDR1 and CDR2 are drawn from the germline V gene: SGHTA, FQGNSA. Systemically healthy Caucasian individuals from Russia, around 38 in total and aged roughly 6 to 100 years, were included as donors. Approximately 9 milliliters of peripheral blood were collected from each donor into EDTA-treated Vacutainer tubes. Ficoll-Paque density-gradient centrifugation was used to isolate PBMCs, with at least 6.5 million per sample. Trizol reagent was used to extract total RNA from the PBMCs, yielding at least 6 micrograms per sample. The percentages of naive CD45RAhigh/CD27high T cells were determined by flow cytometry on a PBMC aliquot from every donor. Libraries came from 5' RACE. The reads were generated on an Illumina HiSeq 2500. A second PCR of roughly 6 to 11 cycles was run with a J-beta primer mix and a sample-barcoded 5' primer. Each TCR beta cDNA molecule received a unique molecular identifier from a template-switch 5' adaptor carrying 12 random nucleotides. Each sample yielded at least 2.5 million CDR3-containing paired-end reads. All of the RNA was converted into first-strand cDNA using the Mint cDNA synthesis kit, with a TRBC-specific oligonucleotide serving as the primer. Following uracil-DNA glycosylase treatment, all cDNA underwent a first 18-cycle PCR with the universal primers M1SS and BC2_uni_R. The authors processed their data as follows. Normalization of each sample was performed by random selection of 1 million high-quality reads, each carrying a distinct molecular identifier. Reads with shared molecular identifiers were discarded instead of being binned into consensus sequences. MiTCR, set to a Q25 quality threshold and the strictest error-elimination algorithm, was used for CDR3 identification, clonotype clustering and error correction. A nonparametric unseen species model using Euler transformation provided a lower-bound estimate of total TCR beta diversity. TCRdb cleaned the public reads at Q25 with fastp, built clones with MiXCR and kept in-frame beta chains. Every CDR3 protein is listed once, alongside the most common genes and DNA of its rows. The V and J calls, along with clone size, are taken from TCRdb and not from the paper's own processing. This sample holds approximately 790,000 distinct CDR3 sequences; about 62% were observed only once. In total, the top ten clones hold around a quarter of the sample.

Sequencing input: blood. The rearrangement joined TRBV7-2 to TRBJ2-3; the D gene assignment is perhaps TRBD1 or TRBD2, with each matching 5 bases. The origin of this receptor is a man aged 25-45 years in good health. The CDR3 region reads CASSLRGDGTDTQYF. The bases read TGTGCCAGCAGCTTACGAGGGGATGGCACAGATACGCAGTATTTT. Reference TRBV7-2 and TRBJ2-3 proteins supply the regions before and after the CDR3; the full variable domain is: GAGVSQSPSNKVTEKGKDVELRCDPISGHTALYWYRQSLGQGLEFLIYFQGNSAPDKSGLPSDRFSAERTGGSVSTLTIQRTQQEDSAVYLCASSLRGDGTDTQYFGPGTRLTVL.